The clone carrying this T cell receptor beta chain was picked up one time. This sample was taken from a study of blood T cells in healthy people across ages. The CDR3 has 16 amino acids. CDR1 is MNHEY, CDR2 SVGEGT, per germline. Germline trimming cut 6 bases from V and 3 bases from J; bases unmatched to any gene: 14. Sample-barcoded 5' priming and a J-beta primer mix drove a second PCR of roughly 6 to 12 cycles. TCRdb re-called the 5' RACE reads through MiXCR, storing one row per CDR3 protein. The sample shows around 520,000 distinct CDR3 sequences, over 25% of them seen only once. The sample was also reused in another study, on T cells of mothers and their children. That paper notes: Donation involved three healthy Caucasian mothers and the six children that they had. In related and unrelated pairs alike, thymic selection shapes TCR recombination output, with inherited differences minor.

The gene calls are TRBV6-2 or TRBV6-3 and TRBJ2-7; the match to TRBD2 covers 7 bases. This TCR came from a boy aged 2 to 10 in good health. The material sequenced was blood. The CDR3 spells CASSPPRSGMFYEQYF. The CDR3 bases are TGTGCCAGCAGCCCCCCGAGGAGCGGGATGTTCTACGAGCAGTACTTC.